The 8 T cell receptor beta chains below were found in one sample sequenced in a study of cytomegalovirus exposure and HLA in healthy donors. The study ran its PCR with 60 Vbeta and 13 Jbeta primers. The protocol was immunoSEQ multiplex PCR, while the TCRdb copy is restricted to in-frame clones and leaves out a portion. In the table there are 150,000 to 200,000 clones, 70% to 80% of which are singletons. The sample comprised PBMCs. Receptor source: a man between 18 and 35 years old in good health and CMV-seronegative.

V and J are TRBV9 and TRBJ1-1, with a possible D match to TRBD1 (6 bases). Trimming left V 2 bases short and J 1 base short, with 9 bases between. Germline CDR1 reads SGDLS; CDR2 reads YYNGEE. The CDR3 covers 14 residues. The CDR3 nucleotides read TGTGCCAGCAGCGTTCGACAGGAGAACACTGAAGCTTTCTTT. Translation gives CASSVRQENTEAFF.

The genes are TRBV25-1 and TRBJ1-1, with unresolved D. Germline-derived CDR1 and CDR2 are MGHDK and SYGVNS. The CDR3 length is 13 residues. Between the trimmed V and J ends, which lost 5 bases and 6 bases, there was a span of 13 bases. The CDR3 spells CASSSPVGPEAFF. CDR3 sequence (DNA): TGTGCCAGCAGTTCCCCCGTCGGTCCTGAAGCTTTCTTT. The full variable domain, rest sourced from reference TRBV25-1 and TRBJ1-1, is EADIYQTPRYLVIGTGKKITLECSQTMGHDKMYWYQQDPGMELHLIHYSYGVNSTEKGDLSSESTVSRIRTEHFPLTLESARPSHTSQYLCASSSPVGPEAFFGQGTRLTVV.

This chain uses TRBV5-1 with TRBJ2-1; a possible D gene is TRBD1 (5 bases). V lost 4 bases and J lost 2, with 16 bases in between. Germline CDR1 is SGHRS and CDR2 is YFSETQ. CDR3 length equals 16 residues. This CDR3 is CASSSLTARAYNEQFF. As DNA, the CDR3 is TGCGCCAGCAGCAGTCTGACGGCCAGGGCCTACAATGAGCAGTTCTTC.

The chain uses TRBV5-1 and TRBJ1-1; D is unresolved. Deletions cut 0 bases from V and 3 bases from J, with 9 bases between. The germline V gene has CDR1 SGHRS and CDR2 YFSETQ. The CDR3 sequence is 14 residues long. Here the CDR3 DNA reads TGCGCCAGCAGCTTGGCAGGCATGGACACTGAAGCTTTCTTT. Its translation: CASSLAGMDTEAFF.

In its sample, this clone was seen once. The V gene is TRBV5-4, the J gene TRBJ2-1; D call uncertain. The CDR3 is 11 amino acids. Germline V gives CDR1 SGHNT, CDR2 YYREEE (reference sequence). Trimming shortened V by 0 bases and J by 10 bases, and 5 bases separated the two germline ends. The CDR3 coding sequence is TGTGCCAGCAGCTTGGACAGAGAGCAGTTCTTC. As protein: CASSLDREQFF. The whole variable domain, remainder taken from reference TRBV5-4 and TRBJ2-1, is ETGVTQSPTHLIKTRGQQVTLRCSSQSGHNTVSWYQQALGQGPQFIFQYYREEENGRGNFPPRFSGLQFPNYSSELNVNALELDDSALYLCASSLDREQFFGPGTRLTVL.

The rearrangement links TRBV27 to TRBJ1-2; no definite D call. Germline CDR1 is MNHEY and CDR2 is SMNVEV (reference sequence). V was cut by 2 bases and J by 6 bases, with 13 bases left in between. The CDR3 covers 14 residues. This chain's CDR3 is CASSLGLGGDGYTF. The CDR3 bases are TGTGCCAGCAGTTTAGGGTTGGGCGGGGATGGCTACACCTTC.

The sample holds one count of this clone. This chain joins TRBV28 and TRBJ1-4, with D possibly being TRBD1 (6 bases). Looked up from germline, CDR1 is MDHEN and CDR2 is SYDVKM. The CDR3 runs to 15 residues. Trimming removed 5 bases from V and 4 bases from J, with 14 bases in between. As DNA, the CDR3 is TGTGCCAGCAGTCTACCGACAGGAAGTAATGAAAAACTGTTTTTT. This encodes CASSLPTGSNEKLFF.

This rearrangement joins TRBV2 to TRBJ1-2; TRBD1 matches at 9 bases. V lost 4 bases to trimming and J lost 7 bases; unmatched junction nucleotides: 7. The CDR3 has 14 amino acids. Germline loops: CDR1 SNHLY, CDR2 FYNNEI. CDR3 in DNA: TGTGCCAGCAGTGGACAGGGGGTTAGAGGTGGCTACACCTTC. Translating gives CASSGQGVRGGYTF.